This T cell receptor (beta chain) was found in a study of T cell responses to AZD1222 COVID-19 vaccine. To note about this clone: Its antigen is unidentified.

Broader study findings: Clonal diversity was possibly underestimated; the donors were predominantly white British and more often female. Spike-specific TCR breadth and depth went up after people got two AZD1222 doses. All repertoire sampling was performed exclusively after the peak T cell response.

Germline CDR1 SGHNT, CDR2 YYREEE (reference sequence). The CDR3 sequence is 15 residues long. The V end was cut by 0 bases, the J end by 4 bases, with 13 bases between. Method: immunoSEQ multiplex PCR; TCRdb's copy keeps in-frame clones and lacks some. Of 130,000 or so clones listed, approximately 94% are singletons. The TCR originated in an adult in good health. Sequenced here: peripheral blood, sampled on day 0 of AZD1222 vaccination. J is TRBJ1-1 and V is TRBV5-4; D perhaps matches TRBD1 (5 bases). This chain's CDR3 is CASSLVPGRGTEAFF. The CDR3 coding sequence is TGTGCCAGCAGCTTGGTCCCAGGGAGGGGCACTGAAGCTTTCTTT. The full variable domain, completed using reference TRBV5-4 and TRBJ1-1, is ETGVTQSPTHLIKTRGQQVTLRCSSQSGHNTVSWYQQALGQGPQFIFQYYREEENGRGNFPPRFSGLQFPNYSSELNVNALELDDSALYLCASSLVPGRGTEAFFGQGTRLTVV.